This TCR beta chain was observed in a study of control samples from healthy donors and cancer patients. Trimming removed 9 bases from V and 2 bases from J, with 13 bases in between. This CDR3 region has 13 residues. Germline assignment: CDR1 MGHDK and CDR2 SYGVNS. The data were produced by immunoSEQ multiplex PCR, yet TCRdb's version contains in-frame clones alone and is incomplete. The sample lists about 34,000 clones; approximately 93% were seen once. The rearrangement uses TRBV25-1 and TRBJ1-1; D possibly corresponds to TRBD1 (6 bases). The sequence was obtained from a man aged 35 to 55 with colorectal cancer. Material: PBMCs. CDR3 coding DNA: TGTGCCAGTACGGGACAAGTAAACACTGAAGCTTTCTTT. This encodes CASTGQVNTEAFF.